A selection of T cell receptor beta chains follows, all from one sample in a study of T cell changes during pregnancy in multiple sclerosis. The table came from immunoSEQ multiplex PCR; TCRdb's copy has only in-frame clones and leaves some out. The sample has approximately 50,000 clones, roughly 92% seen once. The sequencing used CD4+ T cells from peripheral blood mononuclear cells, collected in the third trimester of pregnancy. These TCRs come from a female donor with multiple sclerosis, enrolled in a pregnancy study. CDR3s include the opening cysteine and the closing phenylalanine or tryptophan. Fields, in order: V gene, J gene, D gene, CDR3 length, CDR3 DNA, CDR3 protein. D genes are given only for firm matches.

TRBV5-4	TRBJ1-1	NA	12	TGTGCCAGCAGCTTGGCAGGGTCTGAAGCTTTCTTT	CASSLAGSEAFF
TRBV7-2	TRBJ2-3	NA	14	TGTGCCAGCAGCTCTCGAAACTCGGCAGATACGCAGTATTTT	CASSSRNSADTQYF
TRBV12-5	TRBJ1-1	NA	12	TGTGCTAGTGGTTTAGAGAGTACCGAAGCTTTCTTT	CASGLESTEAFF
TRBV6-6	TRBJ2-7	TRBD2	15	TGTGCCAGCAGTTACGGGACTAGCGGGACCTACGAGCAGTACTTC	CASSYGTSGTYEQYF
TRBV7-2	TRBJ2-6	NA	15	TGTGCCAGCACCAAGGGGCTCTCTGGGGCCAACGTCCTGACTTTC	CASTKGLSGANVLTF
TRBV11-2	TRBJ2-7	TRBD2	15	TGTGCCAGCAGCTTAAACGGACTAGCTTTATACGAGCAGTACTTC	CASSLNGLALYEQYF
TRBV25-1	TRBJ2-4	TRBD1	17	TGTGCCAGCAGTGCTCCCGGGACAGGGGGCGGCAAAAACATTCAGTACTTC	CASSAPGTGGGKNIQYF
TRBV5-1	TRBJ2-5	NA	12	TGCGCCAGCAGCTTGGCCGGGGAGACCCAGTACTTC	CASSLAGETQYF
TRBV9	TRBJ2-2	TRBD2	16	TGTGCCAGCAGCGTAGGGCCTAGCGGGAATGCCGGGGAGCTGTTTTTT	CASSVGPSGNAGELFF
TRBV7-6	TRBJ2-2	NA	15	TGTGCCAGCAGCTTAGACGAGATTTACACCGGGGAGCTGTTTTTT	CASSLDEIYTGELFF
TRBV9	TRBJ2-5	NA	16	TGTGCCAGCAGCGTAGCGGGAAGGGGGTTCCAAGAGACCCAGTACTTC	CASSVAGRGFQETQYF